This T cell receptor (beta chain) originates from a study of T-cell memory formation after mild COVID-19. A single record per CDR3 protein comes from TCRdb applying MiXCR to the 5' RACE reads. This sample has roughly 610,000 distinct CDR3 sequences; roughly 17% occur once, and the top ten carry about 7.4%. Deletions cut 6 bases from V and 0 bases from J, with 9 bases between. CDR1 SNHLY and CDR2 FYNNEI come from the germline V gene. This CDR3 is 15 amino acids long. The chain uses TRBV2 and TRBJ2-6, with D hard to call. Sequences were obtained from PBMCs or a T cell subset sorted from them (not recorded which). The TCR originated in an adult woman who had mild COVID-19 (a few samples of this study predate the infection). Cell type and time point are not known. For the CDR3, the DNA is TGTGCCAGCAGGAGACTTGACTCTGGGGCCAACGTCCTGACTTTC. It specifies CASRRLDSGANVLTF.